Reported below is one T cell receptor (beta chain). Antigen unknown. Time point denoted: week 47, end of study. In every dose of vaccine, 300 ug of mutant IDH1 20-mer peptide was given alongside topical imiquimod. These data come from a study of a mutant IDH1 vaccine in newly diagnosed glioma. Some clones are missing from TCRdb's copy, which holds only in-frame ones; the method was immunoSEQ multiplex PCR. The sample gives tens of thousands of clones, about 92% of which show up once; 2.2% is in the top ten. Overall study findings and caveats: There were vaccine-induced immune responses in roughly 95% of the patients.

Germline V CDR1 and CDR2: LGHNA, YSLEER. The CDR3 consists of 16 residues. V shed 0 bases and J shed 7 bases, with 15 bases lying between them. This sequence originates from a man aged 40-50 years with glioma. The starting material was PBMCs, obtained from a glioma patient whose treatment included an IDH1 peptide vaccine. The rearrangement joins TRBV4-3 to TRBJ1-4; possibly TRBD1 for D (5 bases). The CDR3 nucleotides are TGCGCCAGCAGCCAAGATCCCGGGGGGATGGGTGAAAAACTGTTTTTT. The encoded protein is CASSQDPGGMGEKLFF.